Described below is a single T cell receptor (beta chain) sequence and its context. Its recognized antigen is unknown. Per-base quality was not reported, and no clone a single base away is much larger than it. Moderately to severely active disease, a Clinical Activity Score of at least 3, a NOSPECS grade of at least 4, and a duration under 3 months were present in ophthalmopathy patients. The study excluded patients with uncontrolled infections, other autoimmune diseases, pregnancy or lactation. Diagnoses were based on clinical symptoms, serum thyroxine and TRAb, thyroid ultrasound and orbital computed tomography. PBMCs were isolated from roughly 10 ml of fresh peripheral blood by Ficoll-Paque density gradient centrifugation. Total RNA was extracted with Trizol reagent, and quality was checked on an Agilent 2100 Bioanalyzer. This record belongs to a study of T cells in Graves' hyperthyroidism and ophthalmopathy (dated by TCRdb to the late 2010s). For the wider study: Peripheral blood samples were taken at the time of initial diagnosis, prior to any treatment. The study also compared thyroid tissue and blood T-cell repertoires from more than five Graves' hyperthyroidism patients. TCR V-J signatures able to tell the groups apart were searched for in a discovery cohort of some 97 patients, of whom around 42 had Graves' ophthalmopathy and 57 had stable Graves' hyperthyroidism. Prospective prediction of ophthalmopathy was tested in an independent validation cohort of about 19 hyperthyroidism patients and 17 patients who later progressed to ophthalmopathy. The roughly 100 discovery patients were randomly divided into training and test sets at a 7:3 ratio. According to the paper, TCR Vbeta CDR3 sequencing was carried out on some 130 peripheral blood samples, which came from approximately 43 ophthalmopathy, 75 to 80 hyperthyroidism and some 17 progressor patients. Following sampling, methimazole starting at 30 mg daily was given to hyperthyroidism patients, and high-dose intravenous methylprednisolone was given to ophthalmopathy patients. Overall study results and their limits: Ophthalmopathy was separated from stable hyperthyroidism by a 13 V-J signature model, with approximately 89% sensitivity and 81% to 82% specificity obtained in cross-validation and 80%/75% obtained in testing. Sample size was not statistically predetermined, and investigators were not blinded to group allocation. Most expanded thyroid clonotypes (frequency above 0.001) were also detected in blood, suggesting blood repertoires may reflect thyroid immune responses. In validation, progression to ophthalmopathy was predicted by the model with around 71% sensitivity and roughly 76% specificity, a median of roughly six months before onset.

Amplification of TCR beta CDR3 regions was carried out from RNA transcripts. The TCR CDR3 was subjected to a first round of RT-PCR using the HTBI primer set and the Qiagen OneStep RT-PCR kit. Libraries were constructed in a second round of multiplex PCR, after which size selection and purification were performed. The libraries were sequenced on an Illumina HiSeq2000 using paired-end 100 bp reads. Turning to the authors' computational methods: SOAPnuke was used to process the raw data, throwing out any read that contained adapters or uncalled bases, had a mean Phred below 15, or lacked an exact constant-primer or identifier match. High-quality paired reads were merged with COPE v1.2.5, and unique nucleotide sequences were defined as clonotypes. MiTCR v1.1 was used to align clonotypes to the IMGT TRBV, TRBD and TRBJ reference segments. The analysis was restricted to V-J combinations with a frequency above 0.0001, which together covered 99% to 99.2% of the repertoires. A TCS score was defined as the ratio of F50 (clonal expansion) to E x V (chaos), with BLOSUM62-based TCRdist applied between CDR3 peptides within each V-J. Welch's t-statistics and random forest reduced roughly 540 V-J features to around 14, which were used in a naive Bayes classifier (R e1071). Through fastp at Q25 and MiXCR, TCRdb rebuilt clones from the public reads, retaining in-frame beta chains. Under each unique CDR3 protein, matching rows form one entry showing the most common genes and DNA. The V and J calls were not made by the authors but by TCRdb's processing. For this sample the table gives 490,000 or so distinct CDR3 sequences, of which nearly 20% were detected only once. Roughly 47% of the sample is taken by the ten largest.

From the germline V gene, CDR1 is SQVTM and CDR2 is ANQGSEA. V loses 4 bases, J loses 7 bases, and the germline ends lie 11 bases apart. The CDR3, from cysteine to phenylalanine, totals 11 residues. The retained sequence is limited to the CDR3, 33 bases, with the frame set at the first base. The rearrangement combines TRBV29-1 with TRBJ2-7; the D gene identity is not certain. The specimen was blood. The receptor comes from a man aged 40-49 years with Graves' ophthalmopathy. The DNA is as follows: TGCAGCGTTGTTGTGTCAGCGGAGCAGTACTTC. The resulting protein is CSVVVSAEQYF.